The rows below give T cell receptor beta chains drawn from one sample of a study of T cell repertoires in cytomegalovirus infection. The antigens these receptors bind are not known. TCRdb itself ran the reads through MiXCR, one entry per CDR3 protein. The data show some 130,000 distinct CDR3 sequences, roughly a quarter seen once. The material sequenced was PBMCs, sequenced either directly or after in vitro stimulation (not recorded which). These receptors all stem from a human donor in good health (CMV status not recorded). Some clones in this sample may be carry-over from other donors' samples. Both conserved end residues are part of each CDR3. Fields, in order: clone size, V gene, D gene, J gene, CDR3 protein, CDR3 DNA. A D gene is named only where the DNA matches it firmly. Size is stated for part of the rows, as once, few or many counts, or as a class when the clone is expanded.

NA,TRBV6-1,NA,TRBJ1-5,CASSENGGQPQHF,TGTGCCAGCAGTGAAAACGGAGGACAGCCCCAGCATTTT
NA,TRBV4-1,NA,TRBJ2-2,CASSQAPNTGELFF,TGCGCCAGCAGCCAAGCCCCCAACACCGGGGAGCTGTTTTTT
NA,TRBV12-3/TRBV12-4,TRBD2,TRBJ2-1,CASSISGRAYNEQFF,TGTGCCAGCAGTATCAGCGGGAGGGCCTACAATGAGCAGTTCTTC
few,TRBV6-5,TRBD2,TRBJ2-1,CASQIAGEDEQFF,TGTGCCAGCCAAATAGCGGGAGAGGATGAGCAGTTCTTC
few,TRBV20-1,TRBD2,TRBJ2-5,CSARDAGDQETQYF,TGCAGTGCTAGAGATGCGGGGGACCAAGAGACCCAGTACTTC
NA,TRBV28,NA,TRBJ1-5,CASSLNLWPRTDNQPQHF,TGTGCCAGCAGTTTAAATTTGTGGCCGAGGACAGACAATCAGCCCCAGCATTTT
NA,TRBV19,TRBD2,TRBJ2-3,CASSQSGGTDTQYF,TGTGCCAGTAGCCAAAGCGGGGGGACAGATACGCAGTATTTT
few,TRBV20-1,NA,TRBJ2-7,CSARTGVSYEQYF,TGCAGTGCTAGGACCGGGGTCTCCTACGAGCAGTACTTC
many,TRBV4-3,NA,TRBJ1-2,CASSQDRVLGYGYTF,TGCGCCAGCAGCCAAGATCGTGTGTTAGGCTATGGCTACACCTTC
many,TRBV7-2,NA,TRBJ2-3,CASGVPSFTQYF,TGTGCCAGCGGGGTTCCGTCCTTTACGCAGTATTTT
few,TRBV10-3,NA,TRBJ2-1,CAISYDRRYNEQFF,TGTGCCATCAGTTACGACAGAAGATACAATGAGCAGTTCTTC
few,TRBV7-2,NA,TRBJ2-3,CASSLVDGDTQYF,TGTGCCAGCAGCTTAGTGGATGGAGATACGCAGTATTTT
NA,TRBV28,NA,TRBJ1-5,CASRKQGIEPQHF,TGTGCCAGCAGGAAACAGGGAATCGAGCCCCAGCATTTT
NA,TRBV19,TRBD2,TRBJ2-1,CASTMTSGHYNEQFF,TGTGCCAGTACCATGACTAGCGGGCACTACAATGAGCAGTTCTTC
few,TRBV28,NA,TRBJ2-7,CASSLLRGSSYEQYF,TGTGCCAGCAGTTTATTACGAGGCTCCTCCTACGAGCAGTACTTC
NA,TRBV12-3/TRBV12-4,NA,TRBJ2-5,CASSSTRGFRTETQYF,TGTGCCAGCAGTTCTACTCGGGGGTTCCGCACGGAGACCCAGTACTTC
NA,TRBV7-4,NA,TRBJ2-7,CASSFSFSLPEQYF,TGTGCCAGCAGCTTTTCTTTCAGTCTCCCCGAGCAGTACTTC
NA,TRBV6-2/TRBV6-3,TRBD2,TRBJ2-1,CASSPSGSGNNEQFF,TGTGCCAGCAGTCCTAGCGGGAGTGGGAACAATGAGCAGTTCTTC
NA,TRBV9,NA,TRBJ2-5,CASSGGPWETQYF,TGTGCCAGCAGCGGAGGACCATGGGAGACCCAGTACTTC
NA,TRBV6-4,NA,TRBJ2-2,CASSNSAGTGELFF,TGTGCCAGCAGTAACTCCGCGGGTACCGGGGAGCTGTTTTTT
NA,TRBV9,TRBD1,TRBJ1-6,CASSEQGSSYNSPLHF,TGTGCCAGCAGCGAACAGGGGAGCTCCTATAATTCACCCCTCCACTTT
few,TRBV19,TRBD2,TRBJ2-2,CASSKTSSGSTGELFF,TGTGCCAGTAGTAAGACCTCTAGCGGGAGCACCGGGGAGCTGTTTTTT
NA,TRBV5-4,NA,TRBJ2-5,CASSTGTWQETQYF,TGTGCCAGCAGTACCGGGACTTGGCAAGAGACCCAGTACTTC
few,TRBV7-9,TRBD1,TRBJ1-3,CASSPTTGTGNTIYF,TGTGCCAGCAGCCCGACGACAGGGACTGGAAACACCATATATTTT
NA,TRBV29-1,NA,TRBJ2-5,CSVEDPMQETQYF,TGCAGCGTTGAAGATCCGATGCAAGAGACCCAGTACTTC
NA,TRBV7-2,NA,TRBJ1-6,CASSFYSGISYNSPLHF,TGTGCCAGCAGCTTCTATTCAGGGATCTCCTATAATTCACCCCTCCACTTT
once,TRBV11-3,NA,TRBJ2-3,CASSLSPLTDTQYF,TGTGCCAGCAGCTTATCCCCCTTGACAGATACGCAGTATTTT
many,TRBV13,TRBD1,TRBJ1-6,CASSLGTGNSPLHF,TGTGCCAGCAGCTTAGGGACAGGGAATTCACCCCTCCACTTT
few,TRBV7-2,TRBD2,TRBJ2-3,CASSFGRGGTDTQYF,TGTGCCAGCAGCTTTGGGCGGGGGGGCACAGATACGCAGTATTTT